Shown below are 25 T cell receptor beta chains from a single sample sequenced in a study of cytomegalovirus exposure and HLA in healthy donors. A multiplex PCR was run with 60 Vbeta primers and 13 Jbeta primers. Clones were sequenced by immunoSEQ multiplex PCR, and TCRdb holds only the in-frame ones, with some missing. Recorded for this sample: about 48,000 clones. Sequenced material: PBMCs. Every receptor here comes from a male donor in good health and CMV-seropositive.

The rearrangement joins TRBV5-6 to TRBJ2-7, with D possibly being TRBD1 (6 bases). V lost 2 bases and J 2 bases, leaving 14 bases between the germline ends. The CDR3 runs to 15 residues. From germline, CDR1 is SGHDT and CDR2 YYEEEE. CDR3 protein: CASSFSLGDTYEQYF. The CDR3 DNA reads as TGTGCCAGCAGCTTCAGTCTAGGGGACACCTACGAGCAGTACTTC.

The chain is built from TRBV7-9 and TRBJ2-1, with 8 bases that match TRBD1. The CDR3 consists of 14 residues. J was trimmed by 7 bases and V by 5 bases; bases with no gene match: 7. Germline V gene data show CDR1 as SEHNR and CDR2 as FQNEAQ (reference sequence). Here the CDR3 DNA reads TGTGCCAGCAGCGAAGGACAGGGCCGGAATGAGCAGTTCTTC. Translated, it gives CASSEGQGRNEQFF.

The V gene is TRBV4-2, the J gene TRBJ2-1, with 8 positions matching TRBD1. Germline assignment: CDR1 LGHNA and CDR2 YNFKEQ. The CDR3 spans 18 residues. J was trimmed by 5 bases and V by 2 bases; bases with no gene match: 14. This CDR3 reads CASSQPRTGNGADNEQFF. The CDR3 bases are TGTGCCAGCAGCCAACCCCGGACAGGGAATGGAGCCGACAATGAGCAGTTCTTC.

The chain uses TRBV2 and TRBJ2-2, with TRBD2 matching over 11 bases. The CDR3 loop spans 16 amino acids. Germline V gene lookup returns CDR1 SNHLY and CDR2 FYNNEI. The ends lost 5 bases at V and 9 bases at J; junction bases unmatched: 11. The CDR3 region has the DNA TGTGCCAGCAGTTCGCCAGATAGCGGGGGGGCCTGGGAGCTGTTTTTT. Translation: CASSSPDSGGAWELFF.

This chain uses TRBV11-2 with TRBJ1-1; D remains unclear. The germline V gene encodes CDR1 SGHAT and CDR2 FQNNGV. The CDR3 totals 14 residues. Trimming shortened V by 3 bases and J by 1 base, and 9 bases separated the two germline ends. The CDR3 nucleotides read TGTGCCAGCAGCTTCAGCAGGCCGAACACTGAAGCTTTCTTT. Translation: CASSFSRPNTEAFF.

The V gene is TRBV27, the J gene TRBJ2-7; perhaps TRBD1 as D (5 bases). V lost 6 bases and J 2 bases, leaving 11 bases between the germline ends. CDR1 MNHEY and CDR2 SMNVEV come from the germline V gene (reference sequence). This CDR3 is built from 13 residues. The CDR3, as DNA: TGTGCCAGCAGCCTGGGGCAGACCTACGAGCAGTACTTC. As protein: CASSLGQTYEQYF.

The chain recombines TRBV27 with TRBJ1-1; TRBD1 agrees at 8 bases. V was clipped by 3 bases and J by 2 bases; unmatched bases: 2. Germline values: CDR1 MNHEY, CDR2 SMNVEV (reference sequence). The CDR3 has 14 amino acids. The CDR3 is CASSFQGANTEAFF. DNA for the CDR3: TGTGCCAGCAGTTTCCAGGGGGCTAACACTGAAGCTTTCTTT.

The chain employs TRBV5-1 and TRBJ2-7; weak D call: TRBD2 (5 bases). CDR3 length equals 12 residues. V lost 1 base and J 4 bases, leaving 6 bases between the germline ends. Germline-derived CDR1 and CDR2 are SGHRS and YFSETQ. This chain's CDR3 is CASSLSGYEQYF. CDR3 DNA sequence: TGCGCCAGCAGCTTGTCGGGGTACGAGCAGTACTTC.

The gene calls are TRBV5-5 and TRBJ2-7; D not certain. The CDR3 covers 15 residues. In germline, CDR1 is SGHKS, CDR2 YYEKEE (reference sequence). The V end was cut by 0 bases, the J end by 0 bases, with 10 bases between. DNA for the CDR3: TGTGCCAGCAGCTTGGGTCAGTCTAGCTCCTACGAGCAGTACTTC. Protein sequence: CASSLGQSSSYEQYF.

The chain carries TRBV6-6 and TRBJ1-5; no definite D call. Deletions cut 0 bases from V and 4 bases from J, with 10 bases between. Germline V gene sequence: CDR1 MNHNY, CDR2 SVGAGI (reference sequence). The CDR3 length is 15 residues. The CDR3 protein is CASSYSSQTNQPQHF. The CDR3 region has the DNA TGTGCCAGCAGTTACTCGAGTCAGACTAATCAGCCCCAGCATTTT.

The chain uses TRBV15 and TRBJ2-5; TRBD1 matches at 11 bases. The J call may not be correct, given that the DNA end is closer to TRBJ2-7. The length of the CDR3 is 16 residues. The germline gives CDR1 LNHNV, CDR2 YYDKDF (reference sequence). In DNA form, the CDR3 reads TGTGCCACCAGCAGAGATCACGGGACAGGGGGGTACGAGCAGTACTTC. Protein: CATSRDHGTGGYEQYF.

The chain recombines TRBV27 with TRBJ2-5; possibly TRBD2 for D (6 bases). There are 14 residues in the CDR3. Germline V gene lookup returns CDR1 MNHEY and CDR2 SMNVEV (reference sequence). The V end was cut by 6 bases, the J end by 5 bases, with 16 bases between. CDR3 protein: CASRPRFGGETQYF. The CDR3 nucleotides read TGTGCCAGCAGACCCCGGTTTGGGGGGGAGACCCAGTACTTC.

This chain connects TRBV6-5 to TRBJ2-5; 11 bases agree with TRBD1. The end of the DNA fits TRBJ2-7 better, so the J call may be wrong. Germline-derived CDR1 and CDR2 are MNHEY and SVGAGI. This CDR3 spans 14 amino acids. The CDR3: CASSGGQGGYEQYF. The CDR3 DNA sequence: TGTGCCAGCAGTGGGGGACAGGGGGGTTACGAGCAGTACTTC.

To note about this clone: This CDR3 fails to terminate in the conserved phenylalanine or tryptophan, so it likely reflects a read error. J is TRBJ2-7 and V is TRBV13; 10 bases line up with TRBD2. The germline V gene has CDR1 PRHDT and CDR2 FYEKMQ (reference sequence). Trimming removed 5 bases from V and 6 bases from J; junction bases left unmatched: 10. The CDR3 runs 15 residues. The CDR3 DNA sequence: TGTGCCAGCAGCCACTTAGCGGGGGGCCCCTCCGAGCAGTACCTC. Translated: CASSHLAGGPSEQYL.

The chain recombines TRBV4-1 with TRBJ1-6, with 8 positions matching TRBD1. The junction had 5 bases not matched to a gene; V was cut back by 2 bases and J by 5 bases. Looked up from germline, CDR1 is MGHRA and CDR2 is YSYEKL. This CDR3 spans 16 amino acids. The CDR3 spells CASSQRTGPDNSPLHF. In nucleotides, the CDR3 is TGCGCCAGCAGCCAAAGGACAGGGCCTGATAATTCACCCCTCCACTTT.

The rearrangement links TRBV28 to TRBJ2-3; D might be TRBD2 (7 bases). The ends were cut back, 2 bases at V and 6 bases at J, with 15 bases in the middle. The CDR3 totals 15 residues. Germline assignment: CDR1 MDHEN and CDR2 SYDVKM. CDR3 sequence reads: CASSLVGGLRDTQYF. CDR3 DNA sequence: TGTGCCAGCAGTTTAGTCGGGGGGCTCAGGGATACGCAGTATTTT.

This rearrangement joins TRBV7-6 to TRBJ2-5; a possible D gene is TRBD2 (6 bases). Germline V gives CDR1 SGHVS, CDR2 FNYEAQ. V lost 3 bases, J lost 4 bases, and 27 bases lay in between. The CDR3 totals 19 residues. CDR3 sequence: CASSLSYRLVVGLGETQYF. CDR3 bases: TGTGCCAGCAGCTTGTCTTACCGACTAGTCGTTGGGTTGGGAGAGACCCAGTACTTC.

J is TRBJ2-4 and V is TRBV11-2; D unclear. The CDR3 loop spans 12 amino acids. Trimming stripped 5 bases from V and 6 bases from J, with 8 bases between. Germline V lookup: CDR1 SGHAT, CDR2 FQNNGV. CDR3 sequence (DNA): TGTGCCAGCAGCAACCGGGTAAACATTCAGTACTTC. Translation: CASSNRVNIQYF.

The V call is TRBV6-6, the J call TRBJ1-1; D unresolved. In germline, CDR1 is MNHNY, CDR2 SVGAGI (reference sequence). V was clipped by 2 bases and J by 5 bases, with 6 bases between them. CDR3 size: 12 residues. The CDR3 region is CASSYGETEAFF. CDR3 in DNA: TGTGCCAGCAGTTACGGAGAGACTGAAGCTTTCTTT.

This CDR3 is CASSSRGGQPQHF. The CDR3 region has the DNA TGTGCCAGCAGCTCTAGAGGGGGTCAGCCCCAGCATTTT. The chain is built from TRBV7-2 and TRBJ1-5; the D gene is possibly TRBD1 (6 bases). There are 13 residues in the CDR3. V was cut by 4 bases and J by 6 bases, with 10 bases left in between. From germline, CDR1 is SGHTA and CDR2 FQGNSA.

The chain joins TRBV5-1 to TRBJ2-7, with 8 nucleotides matching TRBD1. The CDR3 is 15 amino acids. Losses at the gene ends were 1 base for V and 4 bases for J; bases not matched to a gene: 7. Per the germline V gene, CDR1 is SGHRS and CDR2 is YFSETQ. The CDR3 region is CASSLIPDRGYEQYF. The CDR3 DNA follows: TGCGCCAGCAGCTTGATACCCGACAGGGGTTACGAGCAGTACTTC.

The chain uses TRBV10-3 and TRBJ2-7; D gene uncertain. The CDR3 extends over 13 amino acids. The germline V gene encodes CDR1 ENHRY and CDR2 SYGVKD. Trimming cost V 7 bases and J 0 bases, with 10 bases left between them. DNA for the CDR3: TGTGCCATCAAAGTAAGAGACTCCTACGAGCAGTACTTC. Translation: CAIKVRDSYEQYF.

The V gene is TRBV5-1, the J gene TRBJ2-3; D may be TRBD2 (7 bases). From germline, CDR1 is SGHRS and CDR2 YFSETQ. This CDR3 comprises 16 residues. V was clipped by 0 bases and J by 4 bases, with 15 bases between them. In DNA, the CDR3 is TGCGCCAGCAGCTTGGAGTGGGGGGGGGCCGCAGATACGCAGTATTTT. Translated: CASSLEWGGAADTQYF.

The chain couples TRBV11-2 to TRBJ2-3; 7 nucleotides line up with TRBD2. The CDR3 spans 14 residues. Germline trimming cut 4 bases from V and 1 base from J; bases unmatched to any gene: 2. Germline V gives CDR1 SGHAT, CDR2 FQNNGV. The CDR3 is CASSWTRGTDTQYF. The CDR3 DNA reads TGTGCCAGCAGCTGGACTAGGGGCACAGATACGCAGTATTTT.

The chain couples TRBV9 to TRBJ1-2; TRBD1 aligns across 8 bases. CDR3 size: 14 residues. CDR1 SGDLS and CDR2 YYNGEE come from the germline V gene. Losses at the gene ends were 4 bases for V and 3 bases for J; bases not matched to a gene: 5. The CDR3 region has the DNA TGTGCCAGCAGCTATGGACAGGGAGACTATGGCTACACCTTC. Translating it yields CASSYGQGDYGYTF.